These 2 T cell receptor beta chains came from one sample sequenced in a study of shared clonotypes between healthy human individuals. Profiled with immunoSEQ multiplex PCR; TCRdb holds only in-frame clones, not every one. The table includes over 850,000 clones, roughly 74% detected once. Sequencing input: memory CD4+ T cells from PBMCs. Subset defined: CD45RA-negative fraction. The receptors stem from a man between 18 and 35 years old in good health. Some clones in this sample may be carry-over from other donors' samples.

In the case of this clone: Other nucleotide sequences from this sample produce the same CDR3. The V and J genes are TRBV5-1 and TRBJ2-1; D is possibly TRBD1 (5 bases). CDR1 and CDR2 from the germline V gene are SGHRS and YFSETQ. The CDR3 is 13 amino acids. The V end lost 3 bases, the J end lost 7 bases, and 11 bases lay between the germline ends. DNA of the CDR3: TGCGCCAGCAGCTCGCTTCAGGGAAATGAGCAGTTCTTC. This sequence encodes CASSSLQGNEQFF.

This clone was recorded many times. V gene TRBV7-9 combines with J gene TRBJ2-5; 10 positions agree with TRBD2. The germline CDR1 and CDR2 sequences are SEHNR and FQNEAQ (reference sequence). The V segment lost 5 bases and the J segment 2 bases; nucleotides outside the gene matches: 5. CDR3 length: 15 residues. CDR3 DNA sequence: TGTGCCAGCAGCGCCGGGACTAGCGCGCAAGAGACCCAGTACTTC. It specifies CASSAGTSAQETQYF.